One sample yielded the 11 T cell receptor beta chains listed below, sequenced in a study of cytomegalovirus exposure and HLA in healthy donors. The study ran its PCR with 60 Vbeta and 13 Jbeta primers. Libraries were prepared by immunoSEQ multiplex PCR; TCRdb keeps only in-frame clonotypes and omits some of them. The data contain about 140,000 clones, more than 70% of them singletons. The sequenced sample was PBMCs. These receptors all stem from a man aged 18 to 29 in good health and CMV-seropositive.

This chain joins TRBV9 and TRBJ1-5; D remains ambiguous. Per germline, CDR1 SGDLS and CDR2 YYNGEE. V lost 0 bases, J lost 5 bases, and 15 bases lay in between. The CDR3 is made up of 16 amino acids. DNA for the CDR3: TGTGCCAGCAGCGTAGCGGCTCATAATGGGCATCAGCCCCAGCATTTT. Its protein product is CASSVAAHNGHQPQHF.

CDR3 sequence: CASSLWTAGGEQFF. In DNA form, the CDR3 reads TGTGCCAGCAGCTTATGGACCGCAGGGGGTGAGCAGTTCTTC. This sequence joins TRBV7-9 and TRBJ2-1; TRBD1 matches 7 bases. Germline CDR1 reads SEHNR; CDR2 reads FQNEAQ (reference sequence). The trim removed 2 bases at V and 9 bases at J, leaving 7 bases unmatched. There are 14 residues in the CDR3.

The chain has TRBV30 and TRBJ1-2; 7 positions match TRBD1. Germline CDR1 reads GTSNPN; CDR2 reads SVGIG (reference sequence). This CDR3 is 11 amino acids long. V gave up 4 bases and J gave up 8 bases; unmatched junction bases: 4. DNA of the CDR3: TGTGCCTGGACCCAGGGGGAAGGCTACACCTTC. Protein: CAWTQGEGYTF.

The chain combines TRBV7-2 with TRBJ2-1, with 12 nucleotides matching TRBD2. The CDR3 consists of 16 residues. Looked up from germline, CDR1 is SGHTA and CDR2 is FQGNSA. The trim removed 5 bases at V and 3 bases at J, leaving 5 bases unmatched. The CDR3 nucleotides are TGTGCCAGCAGCCCTACTAGCGGGAGGCTCTACAATGAGCAGTTCTTC. Its translation is CASSPTSGRLYNEQFF.

This clone has a single count. The chain is built from TRBV6-1 and TRBJ1-5; D may be TRBD1 (6 bases). The V end was cut by 4 bases, the J end by 4 bases, with 14 bases between. Germline assignment: CDR1 MNHNS and CDR2 SASEGT. CDR3 length: 15 residues. The chain's CDR3 is CASSVPGQFNQPQHF. CDR3 nucleotide sequence: TGTGCCAGCAGTGTACCTGGACAGTTTAATCAGCCCCAGCATTTT.

This chain joins TRBV18 and TRBJ2-7, with D uncertain. The germline gives CDR1 KGHSH, CDR2 LQKENI. V lost 4 bases to trimming and J lost 1 base, with 17 bases between them. CDR3 length: 16 amino acids. For the CDR3, the DNA is TGTGCCAGCTCACAGAGCACAGCCACAACATCCTACGAGCAGTACTTC. It yields the protein CASSQSTATTSYEQYF. Full variable domain (rest looked up from reference TRBV18 and TRBJ2-7): NAGVMQNPRHLVRRRGQEARLRCSPMKGHSHVYWYRQLPEEGLKFMVYLQKENIIDESGMPKERFSAEFPKEGPSILRIQQVVRGDSAAYFCASSQSTATTSYEQYFGPGTRLTVT.

This chain uses TRBV27 with TRBJ1-1; no definite D call. There are 14 residues in the CDR3. Germline assignment: CDR1 MNHEY and CDR2 SMNVEV (reference sequence). The germline V and J ends were trimmed by 3 bases and 1 base, with 9 bases remaining between them. The CDR3 loop reads CASSFGPRNTEAFF. CDR3 nucleotide sequence: TGTGCCAGCAGTTTTGGGCCAAGGAACACTGAAGCTTTCTTT.

This rearrangement joins TRBV19 to TRBJ2-3, with 7 bases aligning to TRBD1. The CDR3 extends over 15 amino acids. Germline V CDR1 and CDR2: LNHDA, SQIVND (reference sequence). J lost 6 bases, V lost 4 bases, and 10 bases had no gene match. CDR3: CASSNSREGADTQYF. In DNA form, the CDR3 reads TGTGCCAGTAGTAATAGTAGAGAGGGGGCGGATACGCAGTATTTT. Together with reference TRBV19 and TRBJ2-3, the CDR3 gives the full variable domain: DGGITQSPKYLFRKEGQNVTLSCEQNLNHDAMYWYRQDPGQGLRLIYYSQIVNDFQKGDIAEGYSVSREKKESFPLTVTSAQKNPTAFYLCASSNSREGADTQYFGPGTRLTVL.

The V call is TRBV30, the J call TRBJ2-7; 9 bases fit TRBD1. CDR3 size: 12 residues. Losses at the gene ends were 8 bases for V and 8 bases for J; bases not matched to a gene: 10. CDR1 GTSNPN and CDR2 SVGIG come from the germline V gene (reference sequence). DNA for the CDR3: TGTGCCACTACAGGGGGCTCCCGCAAGCAGTACTTC. Translation: CATTGGSRKQYF.

The V gene is TRBV30, the J gene TRBJ2-5, with 7 bases matching TRBD2. Germline lookup yields CDR1 GTSNPN and CDR2 SVGIG (reference sequence). This CDR3 has 13 amino acids. The V segment lost 3 bases and the J segment 5 bases; nucleotides outside the gene matches: 6. This CDR3 reads CAWRQSGMETQYF. As DNA, the CDR3 is TGTGCCTGGAGACAGAGCGGGATGGAGACCCAGTACTTC.

This sequence joins TRBV15 and TRBJ2-7; D uncertain. CDR3 length: 15 residues. V lost 1 base and J 1 base, leaving 11 bases between the germline ends. Germline CDR1 reads LNHNV; CDR2 reads YYDKDF (reference sequence). CDR3 DNA: TGTGCCACCAGCAGAGCCCTGGAACAGTCCTACGAGCAGTACTTC. Residues: CATSRALEQSYEQYF.